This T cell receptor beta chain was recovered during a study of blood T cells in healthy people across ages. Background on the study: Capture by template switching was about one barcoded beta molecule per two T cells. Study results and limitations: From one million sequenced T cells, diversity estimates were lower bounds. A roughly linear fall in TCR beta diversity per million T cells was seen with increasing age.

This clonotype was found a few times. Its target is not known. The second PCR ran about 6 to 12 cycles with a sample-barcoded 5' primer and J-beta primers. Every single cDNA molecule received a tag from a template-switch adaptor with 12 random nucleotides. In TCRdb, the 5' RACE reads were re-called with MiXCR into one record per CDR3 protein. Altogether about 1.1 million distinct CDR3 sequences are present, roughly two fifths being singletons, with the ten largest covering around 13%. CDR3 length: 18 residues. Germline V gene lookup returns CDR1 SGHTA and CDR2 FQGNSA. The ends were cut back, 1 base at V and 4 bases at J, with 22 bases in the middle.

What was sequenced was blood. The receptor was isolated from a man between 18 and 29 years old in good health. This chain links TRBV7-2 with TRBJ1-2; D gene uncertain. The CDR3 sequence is CASSLDRLARREGYGYTF. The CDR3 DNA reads TGTGCCAGCAGCTTAGACCGTCTTGCAAGAAGGGAAGGCTATGGCTACACCTTC.